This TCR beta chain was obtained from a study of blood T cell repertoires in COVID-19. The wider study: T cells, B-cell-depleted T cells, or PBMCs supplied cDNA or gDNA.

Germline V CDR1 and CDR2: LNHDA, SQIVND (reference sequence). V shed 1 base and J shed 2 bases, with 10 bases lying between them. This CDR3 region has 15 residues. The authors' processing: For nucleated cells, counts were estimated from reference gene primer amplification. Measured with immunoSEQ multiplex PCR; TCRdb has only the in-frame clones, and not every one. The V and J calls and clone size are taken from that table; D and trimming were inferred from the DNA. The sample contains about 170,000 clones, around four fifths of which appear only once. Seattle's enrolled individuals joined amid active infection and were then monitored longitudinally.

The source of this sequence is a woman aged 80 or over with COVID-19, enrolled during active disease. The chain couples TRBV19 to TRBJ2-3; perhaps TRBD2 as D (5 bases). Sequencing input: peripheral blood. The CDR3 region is CASSIGEPSTDTQYF. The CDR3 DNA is TGTGCCAGTAGTATAGGGGAGCCCTCCACAGATACGCAGTATTTT. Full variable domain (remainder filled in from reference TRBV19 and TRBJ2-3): DGGITQSPKYLFRKEGQNVTLSCEQNLNHDAMYWYRQDPGQGLRLIYYSQIVNDFQKGDIAEGYSVSREKKESFPLTVTSAQKNPTAFYLCASSIGEPSTDTQYFGPGTRLTVL.